This T cell receptor beta chain was recorded in a study of blood T cell repertoires in COVID-19. In the study overall: Researchers got acute and convalescent COVID-19 samples from the United States, Italy and Spain.

Per the original data handling: From reference gene primer amplification, estimates of nucleated cell counts were derived. The protocol was immunoSEQ multiplex PCR, while the TCRdb copy is restricted to in-frame clones and leaves out a portion. That table supplies the V and J calls and clone size; D and trimming were determined from the DNA. The table records approximately 200,000 clones, approximately 90% of them present only once. Germline V gene data show CDR1 as MNHEY and CDR2 as SVGEGT. The junction had 12 bases not matched to a gene; V was cut back by 5 bases and J by 4 bases. This CDR3 spans 16 amino acids.

The source is a man aged 55 to 70 who had recovered from COVID-19. The chain employs TRBV6-2 or TRBV6-3 and TRBJ1-2; TRBD1 aligns across 8 bases. Sequencing input: peripheral blood. CDR3 in DNA: TGTGCCAGCAGTAACCACCAGGGGGCCAGAGGCTATGGCTACACCTTC. This encodes CASSNHQGARGYGYTF.